Listed below are T cell receptor beta chains from one sample, sequenced in a study of cytomegalovirus exposure and HLA in healthy donors. Repertoires were generated with immunoSEQ multiplex PCR, while TCRdb's copy carries only in-frame clones and drops some. The top ten hold roughly 2.5% of the sample, which has some 84,000 clones, more than 70% seen once. Sequenced material: PBMCs. All receptors come from a male donor in good health and CMV-seropositive. The CDR3 runs from the conserved cysteine through the conserved F or W. A D gene is named only where the DNA matches it firmly. Clone size is given for some rows only: seen once, a few or many times, or a class if the clone is expanded.

CDR3nt	CDR3aa	j_gene	abundance	v_gene	d_gene
TGTGCCAGCAGTTCAGGGTTCTACGAGCAGTACTTC	CASSSGFYEQYF	TRBJ2-7	few	TRBV28	-
TGTGCCAGTCTTCGGGACAGTAGTAATGAAAAACTGTTTTTT	CASLRDSSNEKLFF	TRBJ1-4	-	TRBV2	TRBD1
TGTGCCAGCAGTCGCGGACAGGGTCAAGAGACCCAGTACTTC	CASSRGQGQETQYF	TRBJ2-5	-	TRBV6-1	TRBD1
TGTGCCAGCAGTCCCTCTGGAGCCCTGACTTATACGCAGTATTTT	CASSPSGALTYTQYF	TRBJ2-3	once	TRBV28	-
TGTGCCAGCAGTTTGGGGCAGCGCAATCAGCCCCAGCATTTT	CASSLGQRNQPQHF	TRBJ1-5	-	TRBV6-6	-
TGTGCCAGCAGCTTAATGGCGGGAGCAACCGAGCAGTACTTC	CASSLMAGATEQYF	TRBJ2-7	-	TRBV7-3	TRBD2
TGCGCCAGCAGCCGGACGCCGGAACGGGACAAAAGGGACAATGAGCAGTTCTTC	CASSRTPERDKRDNEQFF	TRBJ2-1	-	TRBV4-1	-
TGTGCCAGCAGTCTCCTAGCGGGAGGAGGCACCGGGGAGCTGTTTTTT	CASSLLAGGGTGELFF	TRBJ2-2	-	TRBV27	TRBD2
TGTGCCAGCACTCCTGGAGGGAGCCTCCACGAGCAGTACTTC	CASTPGGSLHEQYF	TRBJ2-7	-	TRBV27	-
TGTGCCAGCAGTCCCCACAGGGGGCTGGACACTGAAGCTTTCTTT	CASSPHRGLDTEAFF	TRBJ1-1	-	TRBV6-5	TRBD1
TGTGCCAGCAGCTTGGGTGGCGGGCAAGAGACCCAGTACTTC	CASSLGGGQETQYF	TRBJ2-5	-	TRBV5-6	-
TGCGCCAGCAGCCAGGGACTAGGACTTTACGAGCAGTACTTC	CASSQGLGLYEQYF	TRBJ2-7	-	TRBV4-1	TRBD2
TGTGCCAGCAGCTCCGCAGGGGGCTCCACTGAAGCTTTCTTT	CASSSAGGSTEAFF	TRBJ1-1	-	TRBV7-3	TRBD1
TGTGCCAGCAGAACTAGCGGGAGCTCCTACGAGCAGTACTTC	CASRTSGSSYEQYF	TRBJ2-7	-	TRBV6-6	TRBD2
TGTGCCAGCAGCCCCCCGCGGAGGGGCACCGGGGAGCTGTTTTTT	CASSPPRRGTGELFF	TRBJ2-2	-	TRBV9	-
TGTGCCACACGCTGGACTAGCGGGAGGGCGGATACGCAGTATTTT	CATRWTSGRADTQYF	TRBJ2-3	few	TRBV10-3	TRBD2
TGTGCCACCAGTCCTGACAGAACCTTTAGCAATCAGCCCCAGCATTTT	CATSPDRTFSNQPQHF	TRBJ1-5	-	TRBV15	-
TGTGCCAGTAGTATAGTCGGGGTTGGCTATGGCTACACCTTC	CASSIVGVGYGYTF	TRBJ1-2	-	TRBV19	-
TGTGCCAGCAGTCTCGGGAGCTCTTACAATGAGCAGTTCTTC	CASSLGSSYNEQFF	TRBJ2-1	once	TRBV27	-
TGTGCCAGTAGTCTATTGGACAGGCCGGGCATTCAGTACTTC	CASSLLDRPGIQYF	TRBJ2-4	-	TRBV19	TRBD1
TGCGCCAGCAGCCGGGACAGGGGACGGAACACTGAAGCTTTCTTT	CASSRDRGRNTEAFF	TRBJ1-1	-	TRBV5-1	TRBD1
TGCGCCAGCAGCTCACCAGACTCATATGGCTACACCTTC	CASSSPDSYGYTF	TRBJ1-2	-	TRBV5-1	-
TGTGCCAGCAGCTCAGGGACAGGGACCACAGATACGCAGTATTTT	CASSSGTGTTDTQYF	TRBJ2-3	-	TRBV7-3	TRBD1
TGTGCCAGCAGTGAACCTAGCGGGAGTGCAGATACGCAGTATTTT	CASSEPSGSADTQYF	TRBJ2-3	-	TRBV6-1	TRBD2
TGTGCCAGTAGTATCCTGGACCTAGCGTCCCATGAGCAGTTCTTC	CASSILDLASHEQFF	TRBJ2-1	-	TRBV19	-
TGTGCCAGCAGAGGAGGGCAGGGCACGGTGAAGCATGGCTACACCTTC	CASRGGQGTVKHGYTF	TRBJ1-2	-	TRBV7-9	-
TGTGCCAGCAGCTTAGAACCCGGACTCTTGCAGTTCTTC	CASSLEPGLLQFF	TRBJ2-1	-	TRBV7-7	-
TGTGCCAGCAGTTGGGCGGCTAGCGGGAGTTACGAGCAGTACTTC	CASSWAASGSYEQYF	TRBJ2-7	-	TRBV6-5	TRBD2
TGCAGCGTTATTTGGTCGGGACTAGCGGGAGGGCCGCACACCGGGGAGCTGTTTTTT	CSVIWSGLAGGPHTGELFF	TRBJ2-2	-	TRBV29-1	TRBD2
TGTGCCAGCAGCGATCGTTCGGACAGGGGATTTACTGAAGCTTTCTTT	CASSDRSDRGFTEAFF	TRBJ1-1	-	TRBV9	TRBD1
TGTGCCAGCAGGAAACAGGTAGCAACTAATGAAAAACTGTTTTTT	CASRKQVATNEKLFF	TRBJ1-4	-	TRBV6-6	-
TGTGCCAGCAGTGAGGGACAGGCCGCATTGAATGGCTACACCTTC	CASSEGQAALNGYTF	TRBJ1-2	-	TRBV6-1	TRBD1
TGCGCCAGCAGCTACGCAGGCACCGGGGAGCTGTTTTTT	CASSYAGTGELFF	TRBJ2-2	-	TRBV5-1	-
TGCGCCAGCAGCCAAGTCCTGGTCAGCTCCTACAATGAGCAGTTCTTC	CASSQVLVSSYNEQFF	TRBJ2-1	-	TRBV4-1	-
TGTGCCAGTAGTCCCCGTGACAGGGTATTCTACAATGAGCAGTTCTTC	CASSPRDRVFYNEQFF	TRBJ2-1	-	TRBV19	TRBD1
TGTGCCAGCAGGAGAACAGGGCTGCAAGAGACCCAGTACTTC	CASRRTGLQETQYF	TRBJ2-5	-	TRBV27	-
TGTGCCAGCGCCCGGGATCAGCCCCAGCATTTT	CASARDQPQHF	TRBJ1-5	few	TRBV2	-
TGCAGCGGGCGGAGGGGAGAACCGGGGCGGAGAACTGAAGCTTTCTTT	CSGRRGEPGRRTEAFF	TRBJ1-1	few	TRBV29-1	-
TGTGCCAGTAGTACGAGACAGGGATCAGGCTACACCTTC	CASSTRQGSGYTF	TRBJ1-2	few	TRBV19	TRBD1
TGTGCCAGCAGTGAGGGACAGGGGGCATTATATGAGCAGTACTTC	CASSEGQGALYEQYF	TRBJ2-7	-	TRBV6-1	TRBD1
TGTGCCAGCAGCGGCCGGGACAGGGCCTGGGGCTACACCTTC	CASSGRDRAWGYTF	TRBJ1-2	once	TRBV5-6	TRBD1
TGTGCTAGCAGCACTCCACCTAGGATGGTGCACACCGGGGAGCTGTTTTTT	CASSTPPRMVHTGELFF	TRBJ2-2	-	TRBV7-7	-
TGTGCCAGCAGCATTGACCCAGGGGGAAATCAGCCCCAGCATTTT	CASSIDPGGNQPQHF	TRBJ1-5	-	TRBV9	TRBD1
TGTGCCTGGAGTGGGGAGCGGGAGTCAGATACGCAGTATTTT	CAWSGERESDTQYF	TRBJ2-3	-	TRBV30	TRBD2
TGTGCCAGCAGCGGGGGGGCAGGGAATGAGCAGTTCTTC	CASSGGAGNEQFF	TRBJ2-1	few	TRBV25-1	TRBD2
TGTGCCAGTCAAAGACAGGGGAGCAATCAGCCCCAGCATTTT	CASQRQGSNQPQHF	TRBJ1-5	many	TRBV27	TRBD1
TGCGCCAGCAGCTACGGACAGCCGGCAACTAATGAAAAACTGTTTTTT	CASSYGQPATNEKLFF	TRBJ1-4	-	TRBV5-1	-
TGTGCCAGCAGCCTCTCCCCGAACGGGAGGGCGGAGACCCAGTACTTC	CASSLSPNGRAETQYF	TRBJ2-5	few	TRBV11-2	TRBD2
TGTGCCGTAACTGGAGCCCGGGAGTTTGAGACCCAGTACTTC	CAVTGAREFETQYF	TRBJ2-5	-	TRBV25-1	-
TGCGCCAGCGGACTAGTAACCACCGGGGAGCTGTTTTTT	CASGLVTTGELFF	TRBJ2-2	-	TRBV5-1	TRBD2
TGTGCCAGCAGCCAAGATACCAGGAATGAAGCTTTCTTT	CASSQDTRNEAFF	TRBJ1-1	-	TRBV4-2	-
TGTGCCAGCAGTGACAGGGGGGCCACTGAAGCTTTCTTT	CASSDRGATEAFF	TRBJ1-1	-	TRBV6-1	TRBD1
TGTGCCACCAGGACGACAGATCATAATAATTCACCCCTCCACTTT	CATRTTDHNNSPLHF	TRBJ1-6	-	TRBV15	-